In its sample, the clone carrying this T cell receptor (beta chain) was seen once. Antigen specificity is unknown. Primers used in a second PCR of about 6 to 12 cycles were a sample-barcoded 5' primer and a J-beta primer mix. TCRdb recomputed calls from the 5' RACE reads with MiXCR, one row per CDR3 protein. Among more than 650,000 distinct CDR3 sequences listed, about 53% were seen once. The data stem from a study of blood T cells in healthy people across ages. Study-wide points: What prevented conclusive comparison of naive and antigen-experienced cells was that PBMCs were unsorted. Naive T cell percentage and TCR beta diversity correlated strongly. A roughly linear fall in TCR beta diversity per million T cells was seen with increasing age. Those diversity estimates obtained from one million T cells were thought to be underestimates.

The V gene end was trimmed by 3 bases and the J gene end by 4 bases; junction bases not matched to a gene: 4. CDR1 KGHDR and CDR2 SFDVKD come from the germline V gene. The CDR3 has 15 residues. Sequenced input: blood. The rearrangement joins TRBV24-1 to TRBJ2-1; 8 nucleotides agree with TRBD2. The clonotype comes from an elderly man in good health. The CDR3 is CATSDPSGFYNEQFF. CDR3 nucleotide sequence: TGTGCCACCAGTGATCCTAGCGGGTTTTACAATGAGCAGTTCTTC.